This is a list of T cell receptor beta chains from one sample in a study of cytomegalovirus exposure and HLA in healthy donors. The assay was immunoSEQ multiplex PCR, and TCRdb's table has in-frame clones only and misses some. The repertoire includes about 200,000 clones, around 80% of them detected once, and 0.22% sits in the top ten. Sequencing was carried out using PBMCs. These receptors were taken from a girl aged 2 to 10 in good health and CMV-seronegative. CDR3s include the opening cysteine and the closing phenylalanine or tryptophan. The order of the fields is CDR3 DNA, CDR3 protein, D gene, clone size, V gene, J gene. The D gene is left open where the match is weak. Clone size is shown for a subset of rows, as once, few, many or a class of expanded clone.

TGCAGCGTTACTCCCGGGGGGGCTTTAATCCACCCCAAAAACATTCAGTACTTC	CSVTPGGALIHPKNIQYF	TRBD2	-	TRBV29-1	TRBJ2-4
TGTGCCAGCAGTCGTCCCGGGACTAGCGGGGGCTCCTCTGGAGAGCAGTACTTC	CASSRPGTSGGSSGEQYF	TRBD2	-	TRBV27	TRBJ2-7
TGCGCCAGCAGCTTGGAGGGACAAGGGGTTAATGAAAAACTGTTTTTT	CASSLEGQGVNEKLFF	-	-	TRBV5-1	TRBJ1-4
TGTGCCAGCAGCTCCAACTACGAGCAGTACTTC	CASSSNYEQYF	-	-	TRBV11-2	TRBJ2-7
TGTGCCAGTACTCCTGTCGGTGGTGCAGAGACCCAGTACTTC	CASTPVGGAETQYF	-	-	TRBV19	TRBJ2-5
TGTGCCAGTAGTATCCGGCCCCAGGGTGCCAATCAGCCCCAGCATTTT	CASSIRPQGANQPQHF	-	-	TRBV19	TRBJ1-5
TGTGCCAGCAGTTTTGTGGGGACAGGGGATAATTCACCCCTCCACTTT	CASSFVGTGDNSPLHF	TRBD1	-	TRBV6-6	TRBJ1-6
TGTGCCAGCAGTCCCTCCCTGACAGGGGTTAATTCACCCCTCCACTTT	CASSPSLTGVNSPLHF	TRBD1	-	TRBV2	TRBJ1-6
TGTGCCAGTAGCCGGGGCACAGATACGCAGTATTTT	CASSRGTDTQYF	-	once	TRBV19	TRBJ2-3
TGCGCCAGCAGCTTGAAGGGGGGGGGAACTAATGAAAAACTGTTTTTT	CASSLKGGGTNEKLFF	-	-	TRBV5-1	TRBJ1-4